This TCR beta chain is from a study of radiation and T cells in renal cell carcinoma. Study context: Nephrectomy followed 15 Gy stereotactic body radiation by 4 weeks. Study-wide points: From baseline, blood top tumor clonotypes peaked at 2 weeks post-radiation. Baseline intratumoral clonotype presence is unknown without pretreatment biopsies.

Time point reported: blood 2 weeks post-SBRT. Treatment meaning: 15 Gy SBRT to primary tumor, nephrectomy 4 weeks later. Radiation-treated patients gave blood at baseline, week 2 and week 4. Data came from immunoSEQ multiplex PCR; TCRdb stores just in-frame clones and leaves some out. The sample has about 120,000 clones, about four fifths seen once; the top ten hold 5.8%. Comments on this clone: Its antigen remains unknown.

The J segment lost 7 bases and the V segment lost 4 bases, leaving 11 bases of the junction unmatched. This CDR3 has 16 amino acids. Per germline, CDR1 LGHNA and CDR2 YNFKEQ. Here the sequenced sample was blood, taken from a patient whose treatment included radiotherapy and nephrectomy. The sequence was collected from a man aged 45-60 years with renal cell carcinoma. The rearrangement uses TRBV4-2 and TRBJ2-1; TRBD2 aligns across 9 bases. DNA of the CDR3: TGTGCCAGCAGCCGCGCTAGGCGGGAGGGCCTAAATGAGCAGTTCTTC. Its translation is CASSRARREGLNEQFF.